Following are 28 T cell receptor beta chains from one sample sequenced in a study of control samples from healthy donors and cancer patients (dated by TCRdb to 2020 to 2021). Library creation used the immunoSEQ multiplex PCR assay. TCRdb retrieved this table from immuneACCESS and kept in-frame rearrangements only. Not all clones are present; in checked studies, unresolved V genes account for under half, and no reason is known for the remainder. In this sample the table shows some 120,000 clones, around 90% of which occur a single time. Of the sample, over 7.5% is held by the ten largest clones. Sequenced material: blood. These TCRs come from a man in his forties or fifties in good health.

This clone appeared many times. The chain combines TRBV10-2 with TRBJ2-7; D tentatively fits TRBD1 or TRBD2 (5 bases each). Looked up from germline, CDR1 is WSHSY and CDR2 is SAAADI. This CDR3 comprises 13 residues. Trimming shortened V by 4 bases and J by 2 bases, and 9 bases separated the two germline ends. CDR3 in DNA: TGCGCCAGCAGTGCCGGGACGGCCTACGAGCAGTACTTC. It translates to CASSAGTAYEQYF.

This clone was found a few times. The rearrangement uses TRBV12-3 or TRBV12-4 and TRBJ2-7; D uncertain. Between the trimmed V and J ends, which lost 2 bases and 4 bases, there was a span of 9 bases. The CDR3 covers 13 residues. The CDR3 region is CASSLQLGYEQYF. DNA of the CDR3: TGTGCCAGCAGTTTACAGCTGGGTTACGAGCAGTACTTC.

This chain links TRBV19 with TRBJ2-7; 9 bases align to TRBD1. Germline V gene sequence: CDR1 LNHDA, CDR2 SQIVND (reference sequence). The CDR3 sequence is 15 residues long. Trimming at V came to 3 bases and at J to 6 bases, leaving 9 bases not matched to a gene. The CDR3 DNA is TGTGCCAGTAGTATTACAGGACAGGGGTTACGCGAGCAGTACTTC. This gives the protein CASSITGQGLREQYF.

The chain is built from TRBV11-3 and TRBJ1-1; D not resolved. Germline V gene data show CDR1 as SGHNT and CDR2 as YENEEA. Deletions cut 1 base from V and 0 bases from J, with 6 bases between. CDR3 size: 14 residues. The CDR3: CASSLGRMNTEAFF. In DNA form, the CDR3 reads TGTGCCAGCAGCTTAGGAAGAATGAACACTGAAGCTTTCTTT.

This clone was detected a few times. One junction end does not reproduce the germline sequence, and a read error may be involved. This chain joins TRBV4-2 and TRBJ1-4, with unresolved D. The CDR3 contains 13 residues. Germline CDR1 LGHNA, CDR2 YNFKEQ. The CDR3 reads CASSQDAGEKLFF. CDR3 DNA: TGTGCCAGCAGCCAAGATGCAGGAGAAAAGCTGTTTTTT.

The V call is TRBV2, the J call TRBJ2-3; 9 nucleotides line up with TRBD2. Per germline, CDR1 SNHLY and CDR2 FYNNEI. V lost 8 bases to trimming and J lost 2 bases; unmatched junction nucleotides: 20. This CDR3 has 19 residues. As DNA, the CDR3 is TGTGCCAGCTCCAAAAGGGCTCCGGGACTAGCCCCATTCACAGATACGCAGTATTTT. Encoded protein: CASSKRAPGLAPFTDTQYF.

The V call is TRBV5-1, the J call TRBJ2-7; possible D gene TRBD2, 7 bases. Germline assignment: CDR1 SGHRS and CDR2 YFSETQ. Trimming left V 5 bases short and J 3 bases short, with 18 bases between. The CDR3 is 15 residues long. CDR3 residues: CASSGGARGHYEQYF. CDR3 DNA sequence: TGCGCCAGCAGTGGGGGGGCCAGGGGCCACTACGAGCAGTACTTC.

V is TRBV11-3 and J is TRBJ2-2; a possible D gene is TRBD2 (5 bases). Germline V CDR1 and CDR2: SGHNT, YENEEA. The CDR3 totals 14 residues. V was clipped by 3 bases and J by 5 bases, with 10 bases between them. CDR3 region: CASSLSGGTGELFF. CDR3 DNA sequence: TGTGCCAGCAGCTTGTCCGGCGGGACCGGGGAGCTGTTTTTT.

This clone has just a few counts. The CDR3 reads CASSPRQQKHNSPLHF. The CDR3 nucleotides read TGTGCCAGCTCACCAAGGCAGCAGAAGCATAATTCACCCCTCCACTTT. The rearrangement links TRBV18 to TRBJ1-6; no clear D. Germline lookup yields CDR1 KGHSH and CDR2 LQKENI. This CDR3 region has 16 residues. V gave up 2 bases and J gave up 5 bases, with 13 bases separating them.

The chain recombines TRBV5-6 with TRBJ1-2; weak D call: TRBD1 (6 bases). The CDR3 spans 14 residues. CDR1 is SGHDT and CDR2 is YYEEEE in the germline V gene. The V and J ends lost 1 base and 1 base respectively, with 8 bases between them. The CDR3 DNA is TGTGCCAGCAGCTTGACAGGGTATAACTATGGCTACACCTTC. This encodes CASSLTGYNYGYTF.

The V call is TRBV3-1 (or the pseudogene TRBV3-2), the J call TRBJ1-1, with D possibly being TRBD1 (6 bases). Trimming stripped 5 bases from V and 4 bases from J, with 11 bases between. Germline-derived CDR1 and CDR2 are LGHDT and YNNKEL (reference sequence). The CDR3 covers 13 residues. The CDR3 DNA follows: TGTGCCAGCAGCTACAGGGTTTCCACTGAAGCTTTCTTT. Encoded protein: CASSYRVSTEAFF.

The CDR3 nucleotides read TGCGCCAGCTGCCAAACAGGGGAGACCCAGTACTTC. Amino acids: CASCQTGETQYF. The chain carries TRBV5-1 and TRBJ2-5; TRBD1 is a possible D gene (6 bases). CDR3 length equals 12 residues. Germline values: CDR1 SGHRS, CDR2 YFSETQ. V lost 7 bases to trimming and J lost 5 bases, with 12 bases between them. The full variable domain, in which reference TRBV5-1 and TRBJ2-5 provide the parts outside the CDR3, is KAGVTQTPRYLIKTRGQQVTLSCSPISGHRSVSWYQQTPGQGLQFLFEYFSETQRNKGNFPGRFSGRQFSNSRSEMNVSTLELGDSALYLCASCQTGETQYFGPGTRLLVL.

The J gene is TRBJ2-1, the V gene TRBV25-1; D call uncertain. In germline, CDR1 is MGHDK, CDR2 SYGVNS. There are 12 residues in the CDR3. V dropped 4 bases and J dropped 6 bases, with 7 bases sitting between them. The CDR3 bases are TGTGCCAGCAGTGTCGACGTCAATGAGCAGTTCTTC. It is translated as CASSVDVNEQFF.

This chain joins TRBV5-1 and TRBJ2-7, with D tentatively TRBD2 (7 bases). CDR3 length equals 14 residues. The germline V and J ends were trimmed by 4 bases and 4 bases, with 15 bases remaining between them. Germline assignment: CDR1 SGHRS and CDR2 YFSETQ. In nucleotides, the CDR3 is TGCGCCAGCAGCGCAGGGGAGGGGAAATACGAGCAGTACTTC. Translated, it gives CASSAGEGKYEQYF.

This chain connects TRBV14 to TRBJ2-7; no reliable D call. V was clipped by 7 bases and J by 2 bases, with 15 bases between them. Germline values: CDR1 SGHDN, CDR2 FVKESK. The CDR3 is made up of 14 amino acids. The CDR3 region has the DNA TGTGCCAGCAACAAGCAGTCGGGCCCCTACGAGCAGTACTTC. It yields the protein CASNKQSGPYEQYF.

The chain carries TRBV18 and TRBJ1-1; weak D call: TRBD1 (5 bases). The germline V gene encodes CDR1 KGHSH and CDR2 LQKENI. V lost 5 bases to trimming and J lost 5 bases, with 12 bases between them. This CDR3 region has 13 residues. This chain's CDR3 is CASSSLRGTEAFF. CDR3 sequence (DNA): TGTGCCAGCTCATCCCTACGGGGGACTGAAGCTTTCTTT. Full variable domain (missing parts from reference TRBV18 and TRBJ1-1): NAGVMQNPRHLVRRRGQEARLRCSPMKGHSHVYWYRQLPEEGLKFMVYLQKENIIDESGMPKERFSAEFPKEGPSILRIQQVVRGDSAAYFCASSSLRGTEAFFGQGTRLTVV.

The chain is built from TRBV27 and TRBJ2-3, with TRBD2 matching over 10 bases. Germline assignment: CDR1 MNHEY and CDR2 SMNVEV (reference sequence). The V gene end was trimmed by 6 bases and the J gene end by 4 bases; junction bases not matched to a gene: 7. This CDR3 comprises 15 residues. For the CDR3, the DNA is TGTGCCAGCAGCCCGGGACTAGCGCGCTCAGATACGCAGTATTTT. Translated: CASSPGLARSDTQYF.

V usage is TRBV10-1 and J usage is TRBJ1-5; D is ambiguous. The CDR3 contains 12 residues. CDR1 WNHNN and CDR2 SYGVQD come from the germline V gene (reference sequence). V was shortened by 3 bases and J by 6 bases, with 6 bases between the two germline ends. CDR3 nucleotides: TGCGCCAGCAGTGAAGGTACTCAGCCCCAGCATTTT. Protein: CASSEGTQPQHF.

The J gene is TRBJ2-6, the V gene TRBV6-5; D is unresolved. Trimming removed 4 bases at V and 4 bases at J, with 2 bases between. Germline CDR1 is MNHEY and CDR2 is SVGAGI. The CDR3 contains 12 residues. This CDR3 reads CASSSGANVLTF. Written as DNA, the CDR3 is TGTGCCAGCAGTTCCGGGGCCAACGTCCTGACTTTC.

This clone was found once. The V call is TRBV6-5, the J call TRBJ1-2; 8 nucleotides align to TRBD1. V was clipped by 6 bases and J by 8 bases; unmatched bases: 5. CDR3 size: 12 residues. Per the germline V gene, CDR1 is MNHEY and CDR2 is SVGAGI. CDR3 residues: CASRQGARGYTF. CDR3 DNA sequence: TGTGCCAGCAGGCAGGGGGCGCGCGGCTACACCTTC.

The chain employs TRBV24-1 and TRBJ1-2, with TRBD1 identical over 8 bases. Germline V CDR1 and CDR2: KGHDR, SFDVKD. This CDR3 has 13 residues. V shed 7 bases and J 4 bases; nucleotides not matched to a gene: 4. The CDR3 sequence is CATSLGTGYGYTF. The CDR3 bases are TGTGCCACCAGCCTTGGGACAGGCTATGGCTACACCTTC.

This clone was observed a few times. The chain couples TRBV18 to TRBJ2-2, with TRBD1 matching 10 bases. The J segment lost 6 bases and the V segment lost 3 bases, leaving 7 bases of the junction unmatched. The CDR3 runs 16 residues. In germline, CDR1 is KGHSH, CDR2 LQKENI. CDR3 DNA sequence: TGTGCCAGCTCACCGACCCCGACAGGGGGCCCCGGGGAGCTGTTTTTT. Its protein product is CASSPTPTGGPGELFF.

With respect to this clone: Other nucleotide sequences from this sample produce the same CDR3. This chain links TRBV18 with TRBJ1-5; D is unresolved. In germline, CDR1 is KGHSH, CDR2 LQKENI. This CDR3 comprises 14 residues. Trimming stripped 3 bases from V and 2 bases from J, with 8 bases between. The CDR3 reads CASSPGRGNQPQHF. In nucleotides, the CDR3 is TGTGCCAGCTCACCGGGTAGAGGCAATCAGCCCCAGCATTTT.

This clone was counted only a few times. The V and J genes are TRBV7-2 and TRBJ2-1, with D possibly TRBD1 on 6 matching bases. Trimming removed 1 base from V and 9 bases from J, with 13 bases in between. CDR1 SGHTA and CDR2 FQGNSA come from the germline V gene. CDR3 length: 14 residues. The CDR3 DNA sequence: TGTGCCAGCAGCTTAGGCTTTGGGGGCGGTGAGCAGTTCTTC. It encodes CASSLGFGGGEQFF.

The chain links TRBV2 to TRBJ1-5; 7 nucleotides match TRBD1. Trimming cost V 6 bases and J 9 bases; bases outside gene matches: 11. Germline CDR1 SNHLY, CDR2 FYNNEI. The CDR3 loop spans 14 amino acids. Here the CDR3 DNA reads TGTGCCAGCAGCTACCGGGACAGCTGGTTGCCCCAGCATTTT. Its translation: CASSYRDSWLPQHF.

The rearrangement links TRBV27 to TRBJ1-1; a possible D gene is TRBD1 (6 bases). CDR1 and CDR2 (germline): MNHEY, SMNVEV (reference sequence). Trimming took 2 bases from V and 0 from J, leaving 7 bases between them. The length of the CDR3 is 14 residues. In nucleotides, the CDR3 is TGTGCCAGCAGTTTAGACAGGTTGAACACTGAAGCTTTCTTT. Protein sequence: CASSLDRLNTEAFF.

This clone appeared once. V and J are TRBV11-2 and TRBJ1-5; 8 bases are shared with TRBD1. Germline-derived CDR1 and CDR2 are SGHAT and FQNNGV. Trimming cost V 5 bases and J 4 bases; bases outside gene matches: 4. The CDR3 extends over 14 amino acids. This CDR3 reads CASSPRTGNQPQHF. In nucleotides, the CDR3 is TGTGCCAGCAGCCCACGGACAGGGAATCAGCCCCAGCATTTT.

CDR3 DNA: TGTGCCAGCAGCTTCTCCGGGTCCGGGCCCCAGCATTTT. The encoded protein is CASSFSGSGPQHF. The J gene is TRBJ1-5, the V gene TRBV7-2, with D hard to call. This CDR3 comprises 13 residues. The germline V gene encodes CDR1 SGHTA and CDR2 FQGNSA. V lost 3 bases and J lost 9, with 12 bases in between. The variable domain in full, completed from reference TRBV7-2 and TRBJ1-5, reads GAGVSQSPSNKVTEKGKDVELRCDPISGHTALYWYRQSLGQGLEFLIYFQGNSAPDKSGLPSDRFSAERTGGSVSTLTIQRTQQEDSAVYLCASSFSGSGPQHFGDGTRLSIL.